A selection of T cell receptor beta chains follows, all from one sample in a study of T cell changes during pregnancy in multiple sclerosis. Generated by immunoSEQ multiplex PCR, the TCRdb table keeps only in-frame clones and is missing some. The table has tens of thousands of clones, 92% seen once. The sample consisted of peripheral blood, taken after pregnancy. All receptors come from a female donor with multiple sclerosis, enrolled in a pregnancy study. The CDR3 runs from the conserved cysteine through the conserved F or W. Each record gives: J gene, D gene, clone size, V gene, CDR3 protein, CDR3 DNA. A D gene is named only where the DNA matches it firmly. Not every row has a clone size; where given, it reads once, few, many or a size class.

TRBJ2-1 | . | . | TRBV18 | CASSPPGSSYNEQFF | TGTGCCAGCTCCCCCCCCGGGAGCTCCTACAATGAGCAGTTCTTC
TRBJ1-3 | . | . | TRBV25-1 | CASSNPTAGTGNTIYF | TGTGCCAGCAGTAACCCAACGGCGGGGACTGGAAACACCATATATTTT
TRBJ1-4 | . | . | TRBV19 | CASSIYGSANEKLFF | TGTGCCAGTAGTATCTACGGGTCGGCGAACGAAAAACTGTTTTTT
TRBJ1-5 | . | . | TRBV5-1 | CASSLEGDTDQPQHF | TGCGCCAGCAGCTTGGAAGGGGACACAGATCAGCCCCAGCATTTT
TRBJ2-2 | TRBD1 | once | TRBV7-2 | CASSADRGGTGELFF | TGTGCCAGCAGCGCCGACAGGGGTGGAACCGGGGAGCTGTTTTTT
TRBJ1-2 | TRBD1 | . | TRBV28 | CASRPPGQAWGGYTF | TGTGCCAGCAGACCCCCGGGACAGGCATGGGGTGGCTACACCTTC
TRBJ2-1 | . | . | TRBV21-1 | CASTLSVAGGPNEQFF | TGTGCCAGCACCCTCTCTGTAGCGGGAGGGCCCAATGAGCAGTTCTTC
TRBJ1-5 | . | few | TRBV10-1 | CAGYQPQHF | TGCGCCGGCTATCAGCCCCAGCATTTT
TRBJ1-1 | . | . | TRBV29-1 | CSVHRATEAFF | TGCAGCGTTCACAGGGCCACTGAAGCTTTCTTT
TRBJ2-5 | . | . | TRBV19 | CASSIVGAPALTQYF | TGTGCCAGTAGTATAGTAGGAGCTCCGGCTTTGACCCAGTACTTC
TRBJ2-2 | TRBD2 | once | TRBV6-5 | CASSYGSAGGTGELFF | TGTGCCAGCAGTTACGGTTCAGCGGGAGGCACCGGGGAGCTGTTTTTT
TRBJ1-5 | . | . | TRBV6-6 | CASSPRGGTAAQPQHF | TGTGCCAGCAGTCCCCGGGGAGGGACCGCGGCTCAGCCCCAGCATTTT
TRBJ2-1 | . | once | TRBV9 | CASGQFHEQFF | TGTGCCAGCGGGCAATTCCATGAGCAGTTCTTC
TRBJ2-1 | TRBD1 | . | TRBV11-2 | CASSALRDSPRTYYNEQFF | TGTGCCAGCAGCGCCCTTAGGGACAGCCCGAGGACTTATTACAATGAGCAGTTCTTC
TRBJ1-1 | TRBD1 | . | TRBV2 | CASKEGGMNTEAFF | TGTGCCAGCAAGGAAGGGGGCATGAACACTGAAGCTTTCTTT
TRBJ2-2 | TRBD2 | . | TRBV29-1 | CSVRLARELFF | TGCAGCGTGCGACTAGCTCGGGAGCTGTTTTTT
TRBJ2-7 | TRBD1 | once | TRBV5-4 | CASSFQGAGEQYF | TGTGCCAGCAGCTTCCAGGGGGCGGGCGAGCAGTACTTC
TRBJ2-1 | TRBD2 | once | TRBV18 | CASSPPGLAGVNEQFF | TGTGCCAGCTCACCACCGGGACTAGCGGGAGTGAATGAGCAGTTCTTC
TRBJ2-3 | TRBD2 | . | TRBV4-1 | CASSQDPSGRTDTQYF | TGCGCCAGCAGCCAAGATCCCAGCGGGAGGACAGATACGCAGTATTTT
TRBJ2-3 | . | . | TRBV6-6 | CASSPATGIADTQYF | TGTGCCAGCAGTCCAGCCACAGGGATCGCAGATACGCAGTATTTT
TRBJ1-4 | . | once | TRBV10-3 | CAISESGWVGEKLFF | TGTGCCATCAGTGAGTCGGGCTGGGTTGGGGAAAAACTGTTTTTT
TRBJ2-2 | . | . | TRBV19 | CASRHTGTPDTGELFF | TGTGCCAGTAGACACACCGGGACTCCTGACACCGGGGAGCTGTTTTTT
TRBJ2-3 | TRBD2 | . | TRBV29-1 | CSVDGLAGVPDTQYF | TGCAGCGTTGACGGATTAGCGGGAGTACCAGATACGCAGTATTTT
TRBJ2-1 | TRBD2 | . | TRBV5-4 | CASSRRAGTSGNNEQFF | TGTGCCAGCAGCCGTCGTGCAGGGACTAGCGGGAACAATGAGCAGTTCTTC
TRBJ2-7 | . | once | TRBV19 | CASSISGGGGVYEQYF | TGTGCCAGTAGTATATCCGGTGGAGGGGGCGTATACGAGCAGTACTTC
TRBJ2-7 | TRBD2 | . | TRBV7-9 | CASSYPRTTSGRGTYEQYF | TGTGCCAGCAGCTACCCTCGGACCACTAGCGGGAGGGGGACCTACGAGCAGTACTTC
TRBJ2-7 | . | . | TRBV7-9 | CASSPPSSYEQYF | TGTGCCAGCAGCCCCCCTAGCTCCTACGAGCAGTACTTC
TRBJ1-4 | . | . | TRBV5-1 | CASSSDSGQKLFF | TGCGCCAGCAGCTCCGACAGCGGGCAAAAACTGTTTTTT
TRBJ2-7 | . | . | TRBV7-9 | CASSLRLGGYEQYF | TGTGCCAGCAGCTTAAGGTTGGGCGGGTACGAGCAGTACTTC
TRBJ2-3 | . | . | TRBV7-2 | CASSLLDGGDTQYF | TGTGCCAGCAGCTTACTTGACGGGGGAGATACGCAGTATTTT
TRBJ2-4 | . | . | TRBV27 | CASSFRWAKNIQYF | TGTGCCAGCAGTTTCCGGTGGGCCAAAAACATTCAGTACTTC
TRBJ1-2 | . | once | TRBV25-1 | CASSEGSQGFYEDGYTF | TGTGCCAGCAGTGAAGGTTCCCAGGGGTTTTATGAAGATGGCTACACCTTC
TRBJ1-2 | . | . | TRBV6-1 | CASSAQANYGYTF | TGTGCCAGCAGTGCACAGGCTAACTATGGCTACACCTTC
TRBJ2-1 | TRBD1 | . | TRBV11-2 | CASSLAVWTGSHNEQFF | TGTGCCAGCAGCTTAGCCGTCTGGACAGGTTCCCACAATGAGCAGTTCTTC
TRBJ2-3 | . | . | TRBV10-1 | CASSVNPGIADTQYF | TGCGCCAGCAGTGTTAATCCAGGGATAGCAGATACGCAGTATTTT
TRBJ1-1 | . | . | TRBV14 | CASSQDAGVYTEAFF | TGTGCCAGCAGCCAAGATGCGGGGGTATACACTGAAGCTTTCTTT
TRBJ1-1 | . | . | TRBV2 | CASNPSFGALGRAFF | TGTGCCAGCAACCCCAGTTTTGGCGCTTTGGGGCGGGCTTTCTTT
TRBJ2-7 | . | . | TRBV12-5 | CASGLVLTFRGEDYEQYF | TGTGCTAGTGGTTTGGTACTCACCTTCAGGGGCGAAGACTACGAGCAGTACTTC
TRBJ2-7 | . | . | TRBV7-2 | CASSRDTSYEQYF | TGTGCCAGCAGCCGGGACACCTCCTACGAGCAGTACTTC
TRBJ2-7 | TRBD2 | . | TRBV28 | CASSLYSGRAAYEQYF | TGTGCCAGCAGTTTATATAGCGGGAGGGCTGCCTACGAGCAGTACTTC
TRBJ1-1 | TRBD1 | . | TRBV23-1 | CASSRMPGGNTEAFF | TGCGCCAGCAGCCGCATGCCAGGGGGGAACACTGAAGCTTTCTTT
TRBJ2-1 | . | . | TRBV5-1 | CASSQGNNLRRGDEQFF | TGCGCCAGCAGCCAGGGGAACAACCTGAGACGAGGAGATGAGCAGTTCTTC
TRBJ2-2 | TRBD2 | . | TRBV5-1 | CASGLSGTTNTGELFF | TGCGCCAGCGGCCTTAGCGGGACGACGAACACCGGGGAGCTGTTTTTT
TRBJ1-5 | TRBD1 | . | TRBV28 | CASSPGTGDQPQHF | TGTGCCAGCAGTCCTGGGACAGGGGATCAGCCCCAGCATTTT